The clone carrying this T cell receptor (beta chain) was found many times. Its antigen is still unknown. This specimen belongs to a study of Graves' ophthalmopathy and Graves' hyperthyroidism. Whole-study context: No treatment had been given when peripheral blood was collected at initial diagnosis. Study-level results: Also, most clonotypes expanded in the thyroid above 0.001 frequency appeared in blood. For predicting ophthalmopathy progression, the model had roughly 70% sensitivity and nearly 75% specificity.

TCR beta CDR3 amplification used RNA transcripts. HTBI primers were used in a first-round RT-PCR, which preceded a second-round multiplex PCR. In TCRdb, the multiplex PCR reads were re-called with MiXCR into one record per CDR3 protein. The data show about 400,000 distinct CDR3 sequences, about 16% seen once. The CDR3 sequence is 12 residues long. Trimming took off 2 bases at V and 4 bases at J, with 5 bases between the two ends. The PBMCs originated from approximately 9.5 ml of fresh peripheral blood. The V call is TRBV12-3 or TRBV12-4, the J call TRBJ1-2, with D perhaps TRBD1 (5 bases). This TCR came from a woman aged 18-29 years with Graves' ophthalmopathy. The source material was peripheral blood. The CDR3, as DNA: TGTGCCAGCAGTTTAACAGGCTATGGCTACACCTTC. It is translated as CASSLTGYGYTF.